This T cell receptor (beta chain) was captured in a study of OX40 agonist ivuxolimab in advanced cancers. Study in general: While on treatment, patients had intravenous ivuxolimab at 0.01 to 10 mg/kg every 2 weeks.

Study results and caveats: Some nonresponders likewise displayed low normalized T-cell clonal expansion.

The CDR3 has 13 amino acids. Germline CDR1 reads MNHEY; CDR2 reads SVGAGI. Between the trimmed V and J ends, which lost 2 bases and 2 bases, there was a span of 7 bases. Libraries were prepared by immunoSEQ multiplex PCR; TCRdb keeps only in-frame clonotypes and omits some of them. The data contain under 50,000 clones, 80% to 90% of them singletons. On this clone itself: What it binds is not known.

The sequenced sample was CD4+ or CD8+ T cells sorted from blood, obtained in a trial of the OX40 agonist ivuxolimab. The receptor's source is an adult with an advanced solid tumor such as melanoma, head and neck, liver or kidney cancer. This chain links TRBV6-5 with TRBJ2-7, with D uncertain. The DNA of the CDR3 is TGTGCCAGCAGTTACGGGCTAACCTACGAGCAGTACTTC. Translation gives CASSYGLTYEQYF.